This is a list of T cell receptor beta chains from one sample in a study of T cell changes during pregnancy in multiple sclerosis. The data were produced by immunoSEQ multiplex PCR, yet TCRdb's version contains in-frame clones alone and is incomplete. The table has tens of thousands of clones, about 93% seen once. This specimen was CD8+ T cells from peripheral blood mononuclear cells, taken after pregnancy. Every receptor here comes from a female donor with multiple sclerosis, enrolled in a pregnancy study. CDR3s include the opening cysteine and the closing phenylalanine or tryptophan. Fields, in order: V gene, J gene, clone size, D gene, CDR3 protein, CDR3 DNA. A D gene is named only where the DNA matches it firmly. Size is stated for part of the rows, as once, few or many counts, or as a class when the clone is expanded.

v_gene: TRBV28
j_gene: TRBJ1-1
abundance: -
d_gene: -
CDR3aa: CASSPTVGNTEAFF
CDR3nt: TGTGCCAGCAGCCCAACAGTGGGGAACACTGAAGCTTTCTTT

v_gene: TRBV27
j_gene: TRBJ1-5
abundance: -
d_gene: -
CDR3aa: CASSLVGGRSNQPQHF
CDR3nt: TGTGCCAGCAGTTTGGTCGGGGGACGAAGCAATCAGCCCCAGCATTTT

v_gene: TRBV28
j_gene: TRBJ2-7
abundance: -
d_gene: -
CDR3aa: CASIPHHQGSAYEQYF
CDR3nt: TGTGCCAGCATTCCACACCACCAGGGATCAGCCTACGAGCAGTACTTC

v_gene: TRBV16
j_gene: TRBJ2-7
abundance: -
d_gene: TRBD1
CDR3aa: CASSPWTGANEQYF
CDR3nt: TGTGCCAGCAGCCCGTGGACAGGGGCAAACGAGCAGTACTTC

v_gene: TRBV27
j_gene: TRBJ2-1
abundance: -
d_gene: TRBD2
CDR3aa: CASRSLAGVYNEQFF
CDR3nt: TGTGCCAGCAGGTCGCTAGCGGGGGTATACAATGAGCAGTTCTTC

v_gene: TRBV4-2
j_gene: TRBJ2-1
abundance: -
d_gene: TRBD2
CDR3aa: CASSQDGAGGALHNNEQFF
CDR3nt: TGTGCCAGCAGCCAAGATGGAGCGGGAGGGGCCTTACATAACAATGAGCAGTTCTTC

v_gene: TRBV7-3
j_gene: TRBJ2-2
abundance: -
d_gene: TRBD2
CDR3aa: CASGVAGTGELFF
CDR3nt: TGTGCCTCCGGGGTAGCGGGAACCGGGGAGCTGTTTTTT

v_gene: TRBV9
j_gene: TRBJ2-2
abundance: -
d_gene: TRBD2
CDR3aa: CASGGVERRVHTGELFF
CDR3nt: TGTGCCAGCGGGGGGGTAGAAAGGAGGGTACACACCGGGGAGCTGTTTTTT

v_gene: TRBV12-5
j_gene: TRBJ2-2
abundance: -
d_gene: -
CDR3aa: CASGLSPTRLRNTGELFF
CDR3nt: TGTGCTAGTGGTTTGTCGCCAACTCGATTACGGAACACCGGGGAGCTGTTTTTT

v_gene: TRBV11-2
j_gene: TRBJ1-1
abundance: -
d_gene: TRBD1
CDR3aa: CASSLRDRGDTEAFF
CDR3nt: TGTGCCAGCAGCTTAAGGGACAGGGGGGACACTGAAGCTTTCTTT

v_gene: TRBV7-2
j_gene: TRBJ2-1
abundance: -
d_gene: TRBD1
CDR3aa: CASSQTGQGNHNEQFF
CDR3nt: TGTGCCAGCAGCCAAACCGGACAGGGGAACCACAATGAGCAGTTCTTC

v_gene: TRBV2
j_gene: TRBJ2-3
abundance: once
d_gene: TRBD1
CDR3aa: CASTPPHRGGGITDTQYF
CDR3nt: TGTGCCAGCACCCCCCCCCATCGAGGGGGCGGTATCACAGATACGCAGTATTTT

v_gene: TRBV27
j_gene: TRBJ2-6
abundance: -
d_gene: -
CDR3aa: CASSLGGQKLSGANVLTF
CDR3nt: TGTGCCAGCAGTTTGGGGGGACAGAAGCTCTCTGGGGCCAACGTCCTGACTTTC

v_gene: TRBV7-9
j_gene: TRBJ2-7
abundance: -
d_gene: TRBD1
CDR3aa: CASSLTGTGDYEQYF
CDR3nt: TGTGCCAGCAGCTTAACCGGGACAGGGGATTACGAGCAGTACTTC

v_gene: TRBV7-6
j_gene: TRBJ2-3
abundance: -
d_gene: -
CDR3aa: CASSAIGHREATDTQYF
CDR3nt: TGTGCCAGCAGCGCCATCGGGCATCGGGAAGCCACAGATACGCAGTATTTT

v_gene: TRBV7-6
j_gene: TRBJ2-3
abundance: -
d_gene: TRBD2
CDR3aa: CASSLEESAAGTNLQEPDTQYF
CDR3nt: TGTGCCAGCAGCTTAGAGGAGTCGGCGGCAGGGACTAATTTGCAGGAACCAGATACGCAGTATTTT

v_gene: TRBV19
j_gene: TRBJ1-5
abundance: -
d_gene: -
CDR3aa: CASSIVGADSNQPQHF
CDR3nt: TGTGCCAGTAGTATAGTAGGGGCGGATAGCAATCAGCCCCAGCATTTT